The clone carrying this T cell receptor (beta chain) came up a few times. What it binds is unknown. The CDR3 length is 11 residues. Germline V gene data show CDR1 as SQVTM and CDR2 as ANQGSEA. Trimming stripped 4 bases from V and 4 bases from J, with 8 bases between. RNA transcripts yielded amplified TCR beta CDR3 regions. Researchers ran a first-round RT-PCR on the TCR CDR3 using the HTBI primer set. TCRdb re-analysed the multiplex PCR reads in MiXCR, keeping a single row per CDR3 protein. The repertoire has approximately 400,000 distinct CDR3 sequences, about 15% of them found once; the top ten carry roughly 14%. This sample is drawn from a study of T cells in Graves' hyperthyroidism and ophthalmopathy. General observations from the study: Within blood appeared most thyroid clonotypes that had expanded above 0.001.

The study left out patients who had uncontrolled infection, other autoimmune disease, pregnancy or lactation. V gene TRBV29-1 combines with J gene TRBJ2-7; D unresolved. The TCR originated in a woman between 18 and 29 years old with Graves' hyperthyroidism. The sequencing input was blood. CDR3 sequence: CSVVMRYEQYF. In nucleotides, the CDR3 is TGCAGCGTTGTAATGAGATACGAGCAGTACTTC.